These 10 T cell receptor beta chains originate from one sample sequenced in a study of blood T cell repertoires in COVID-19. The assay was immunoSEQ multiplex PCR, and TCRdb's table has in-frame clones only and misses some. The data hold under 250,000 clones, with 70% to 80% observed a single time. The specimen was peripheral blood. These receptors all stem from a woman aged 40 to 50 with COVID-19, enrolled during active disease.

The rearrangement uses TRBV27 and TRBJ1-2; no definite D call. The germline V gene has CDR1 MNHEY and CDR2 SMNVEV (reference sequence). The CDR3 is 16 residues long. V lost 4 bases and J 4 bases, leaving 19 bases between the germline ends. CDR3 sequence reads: CASSSSTSIAGYGYTF. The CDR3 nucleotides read TGTGCCAGCAGTTCGTCGACTTCTATAGCGGGCTATGGCTACACCTTC.

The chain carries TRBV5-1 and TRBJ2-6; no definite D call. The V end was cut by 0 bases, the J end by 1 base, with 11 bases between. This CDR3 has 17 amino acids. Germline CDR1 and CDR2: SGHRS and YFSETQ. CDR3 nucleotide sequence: TGCGCCAGCAGCTTGGGGGCGCTGGTGTCTGGGGCCAACGTCCTGACTTTC. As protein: CASSLGALVSGANVLTF. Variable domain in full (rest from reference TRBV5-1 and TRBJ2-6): KAGVTQTPRYLIKTRGQQVTLSCSPISGHRSVSWYQQTPGQGLQFLFEYFSETQRNKGNFPGRFSGRQFSNSRSEMNVSTLELGDSALYLCASSLGALVSGANVLTFGAGSRLTVL.

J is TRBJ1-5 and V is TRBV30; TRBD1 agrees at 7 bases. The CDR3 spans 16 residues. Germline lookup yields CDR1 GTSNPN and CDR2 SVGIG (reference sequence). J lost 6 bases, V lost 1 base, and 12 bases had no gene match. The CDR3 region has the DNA TGTGCCTGGAGTGAAGGCGGGACAGTCAGTAGTCAGCCCCAGCATTTT. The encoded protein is CAWSEGGTVSSQPQHF.

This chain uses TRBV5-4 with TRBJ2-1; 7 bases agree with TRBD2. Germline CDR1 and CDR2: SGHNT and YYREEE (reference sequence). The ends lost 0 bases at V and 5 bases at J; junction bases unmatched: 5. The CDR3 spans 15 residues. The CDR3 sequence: CASSLGLAGNNEQFF. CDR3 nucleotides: TGTGCCAGCAGCTTGGGACTAGCTGGGAACAATGAGCAGTTCTTC.

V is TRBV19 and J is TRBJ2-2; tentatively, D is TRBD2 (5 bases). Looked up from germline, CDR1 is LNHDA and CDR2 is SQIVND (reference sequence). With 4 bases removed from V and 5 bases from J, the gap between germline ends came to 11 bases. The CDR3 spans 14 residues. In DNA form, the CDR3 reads TGTGCCAGTAGTACAGGAGGCCGAACCGGGGAGCTGTTTTTT. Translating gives CASSTGGRTGELFF.

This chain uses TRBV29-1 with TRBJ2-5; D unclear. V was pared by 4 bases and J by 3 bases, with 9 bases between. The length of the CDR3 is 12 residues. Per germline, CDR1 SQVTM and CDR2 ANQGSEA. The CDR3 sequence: CSVAGKKETQYF. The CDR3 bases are TGCAGCGTTGCAGGAAAAAAAGAGACCCAGTACTTC.

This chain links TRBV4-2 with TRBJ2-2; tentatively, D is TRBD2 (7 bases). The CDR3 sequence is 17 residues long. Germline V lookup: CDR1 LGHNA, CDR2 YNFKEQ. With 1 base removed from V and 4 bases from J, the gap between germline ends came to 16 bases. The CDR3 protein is CASSQAKGGGATGELFF. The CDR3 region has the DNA TGTGCCAGCAGCCAAGCAAAAGGAGGGGGGGCCACCGGGGAGCTGTTTTTT.

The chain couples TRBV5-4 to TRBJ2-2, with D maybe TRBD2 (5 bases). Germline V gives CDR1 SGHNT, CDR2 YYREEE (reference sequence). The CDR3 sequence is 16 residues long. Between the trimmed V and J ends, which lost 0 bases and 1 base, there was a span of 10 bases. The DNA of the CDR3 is TGTGCCAGCAGCTTGGAGCGGATACAGAACACCGGGGAGCTGTTTTTT. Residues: CASSLERIQNTGELFF.

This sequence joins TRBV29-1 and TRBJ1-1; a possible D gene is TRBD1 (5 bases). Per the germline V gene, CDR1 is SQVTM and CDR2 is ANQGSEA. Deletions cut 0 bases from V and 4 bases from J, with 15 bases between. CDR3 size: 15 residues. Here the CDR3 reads CSVEDHPRGVTEAFF. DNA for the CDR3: TGCAGCGTTGAAGACCACCCCCGGGGGGTCACTGAAGCTTTCTTT.

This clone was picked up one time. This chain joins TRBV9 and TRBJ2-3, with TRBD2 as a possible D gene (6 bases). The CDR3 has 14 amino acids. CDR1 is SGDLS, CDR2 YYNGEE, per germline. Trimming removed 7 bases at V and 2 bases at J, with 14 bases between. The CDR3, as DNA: TGTGCCAGCGCATATAGCGGCAACACAGATACGCAGTATTTT. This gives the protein CASAYSGNTDTQYF.